This T cell receptor (beta chain) was documented in a study of T-cell reconstitution after alpha-beta-depleted transplantation in children. The CDR3 has 12 amino acids. V shed 3 bases and J shed 5 bases, with 8 bases lying between them. Per the germline V gene, CDR1 is SGHRS and CDR2 is YFSETQ. Preparation of the TCRbeta library used unique molecular identifiers. TCRdb redid the calling of the PCR reads with MiXCR, one entry per CDR3 protein. The sample shows hundreds of thousands of distinct CDR3 sequences, approximately 32% of them seen only once. The chain is built from TRBV5-1 and TRBJ1-2; D is unresolved. This receptor was taken from a human donor who donated a stem cell graft to a child with aplastic anemia. The sample here was PBMCs from the stem cell graft donor, taken from the stem cell graft. In DNA form, the CDR3 reads TGCGCCAGCAGCTCCCGACGGTATGGCTACACCTTC. Its translation: CASSSRRYGYTF.